This T cell receptor beta chain was sequenced for a study of monozygotic twins with inflammatory bowel disease. About this clonotype: Its antigen is currently unknown.

Every sample had its cDNA made across eight separate reactions. The template-switching step introduced UMIs that carried a 6-nucleotide sample barcode. After re-calling the 5' RACE reads, TCRdb lists one entry per CDR3 protein, DNA absent. Its listing shows approximately 340,000 distinct CDR3 sequences. Germline V gives CDR1 MNHEY, CDR2 SVGAGI. The CDR3 has 12 amino acids. Study-level results: Discordant twins showed the same repertoire similarity as concordant twins, possibly from limited power.

The receptor was isolated from a human donor with ulcerative colitis or Crohn's disease, or a healthy co-twin of an affected twin (not recorded which). The sequenced sample consisted of blood. V and J are TRBV6-5 and TRBJ2-2; TCRdb indicates TRBD1, and absent DNA this call remains unverified. The CDR3 loop reads CASNRPRGELFF.